The TCR beta chain described here comes from a study of blood T cell repertoires in COVID-19. Study details: There were acute and convalescent COVID-19 samples, and they came from the United States, Italy and Spain. PBMCs, B-cell-depleted T cells, or T cells provided the cDNA or gDNA that made up the material.

With V trimmed by 5 bases and J by 1 base, 1 base remained unmatched. The CDR3 sequence is 13 residues long. As processed by the authors: Nucleated cell number was recorded as an estimate derived from reference gene primer amplification. Profiled with immunoSEQ multiplex PCR; TCRdb holds only in-frame clones, not every one. D and trimming were read from the DNA, whereas the V and J calls and clone size are those reported in that table. The sample consists of 110,000 or so clones, over 75% of them appearing once. The genes are TRBV12-3 or TRBV12-4 and TRBJ1-1; 7 nucleotides line up with TRBD1. The sequence was obtained from a man aged 45-65 years with acute or convalescent COVID-19. Source material: peripheral blood. The CDR3 region has the DNA TGTGCCAGCAGTCGACAGGGGAACACTGAAGCTTTCTTT. This gives the protein CASSRQGNTEAFF.